Listed below are T cell receptor beta chains from one sample, sequenced in a study of tumour-infiltrating T cells in Burkitt lymphoma. Only in-frame clones appear in the TCRdb table, and some are missing; sequencing was by immunoSEQ multiplex PCR. The sample includes roughly 15,000 clones, about 31% of them seen just once. The sequenced sample was tumor tissue. The source is a human donor with diffuse large B-cell lymphoma. The CDR3 runs from the conserved cysteine through the conserved F or W. The order of the fields is CDR3 length, J gene, D gene, V gene, clone size, CDR3 DNA, CDR3 protein. D genes are given only for firm matches. A clone size is listed for some rows: how often the clone was seen (once, few, many), or a class if it is expanded.

>14|TRBJ1-5|NA|TRBV18|once
TGTGCCAGCTCACCCCGACAGTTGGATCAGCCCCAGCATTTT
CASSPRQLDQPQHF
>15|TRBJ2-1|NA|TRBV6-5|few
TGTGCCAGCAGCCGACTCCAAGGAGGGGTGGGGGAGCAGTTCTTC
CASSRLQGGVGEQFF
>13|TRBJ1-2|NA|TRBV2|few
TGTGCCAGCAGTCCCGGGACGGTATATGGCTACACCTTC
CASSPGTVYGYTF
>15|TRBJ2-7|NA|TRBV19|NA
TGTGCCAGTAGTATTACCTTCAGTAGACTCTACGAGCAGTACTTC
CASSITFSRLYEQYF
>15|TRBJ2-7|NA|TRBV2|NA
TGTGCCAGCAGTGAATTTGAGAAAGGGAGCGACGAGCAGTACTTC
CASSEFEKGSDEQYF
>14|TRBJ1-1|TRBD1|TRBV7-9|few
TGTGCCAGCAGCTTAGGGGGACAGGGGACTGAAGCTTTCTTT
CASSLGGQGTEAFF
>13|TRBJ2-7|NA|TRBV5-6|NA
TGTGCCAGCAGTACGCTCCCAGGGTCCGAGCAGTACTTC
CASSTLPGSEQYF
>13|TRBJ1-1|TRBD1|TRBV2|NA
TGTGCCAGCAGTTTACAGGGGTTGACTGAAGCTTTCTTT
CASSLQGLTEAFF
>13|TRBJ1-1|NA|TRBV19|NA
TGTGCCAGTAGTCCGGACACGACTGTTGAAGCTTTCTTT
CASSPDTTVEAFF
>15|TRBJ1-1|TRBD1|TRBV19|NA
TGTGCCAGTAGTATTCCGACAGGGGTCGCCACTGAAGCTTTCTTT
CASSIPTGVATEAFF
>14|TRBJ2-5|NA|TRBV28|NA
TGTGCCAGCAGGGAAAGGGGGGTAGGGGAGACCCAGTACTTC
CASRERGVGETQYF
>13|TRBJ1-3|NA|TRBV7-9|few
TGTGCCAGCAGCTTACTCACAGGAAACACCATATATTTT
CASSLLTGNTIYF
>18|TRBJ2-1|TRBD2|TRBV5-1|once
TGCGCCAGCAGCTTGGACCCTAGCGGGAGGGCCTCCTACAATGAGCAGTTCTTC
CASSLDPSGRASYNEQFF
>17|TRBJ2-5|TRBD2|TRBV28|NA
TGTGCCAGCAGCCATCCCAACCTAGCGGGAGGCACAGAGACCCAGTACTTC
CASSHPNLAGGTETQYF
>17|TRBJ2-4|TRBD1|TRBV11-2|NA
TGTGCCAGCAGCTTATACAGGGGAACTTTTGCCAAAAACATTCAGTACTTC
CASSLYRGTFAKNIQYF
>16|TRBJ2-2|TRBD2|TRBV27|few
TGTGCCAGCAGTACCCCCGGGACTATTAACACCGGGGAGCTGTTTTTT
CASSTPGTINTGELFF
>12|TRBJ1-2|NA|TRBV7-9|NA
TGTGCCAGCAGCTTCGAGCAGTTCGGCTACACCTTC
CASSFEQFGYTF
>14|TRBJ2-3|NA|TRBV10-3|NA
TGTGCCATCAGTGAATGGGCAGCCGGAGATACGCAGTATTTT
CAISEWAAGDTQYF
>15|TRBJ2-7|TRBD2|TRBV2|NA
TGTGCCAGCACCGAGAGTAGGACTAGCGGGAATAAGCAGTACTTC
CASTESRTSGNKQYF
>14|TRBJ1-2|NA|TRBV6-5|few
TGTGCCAGCAGTCTTGGCGTTTGGGCGGCGGGCTACACCTTC
CASSLGVWAAGYTF
>12|TRBJ1-2|NA|TRBV30|medium-sized
TGTGCCTGGAGTGATGAGGTCCATGGCTACACCTTC
CAWSDEVHGYTF
>15|TRBJ2-7|TRBD1|TRBV6-1|NA
TGTGCCAGCAGTGAAAATCAGGGGGTGATCCGCGAGCAGTACTTC
CASSENQGVIREQYF
>15|TRBJ2-7|TRBD2|TRBV6-5|NA
TGTGCCAGCAGTCTAACTAGCGGGAGGCCCTACGAGCAGTACTTC
CASSLTSGRPYEQYF
>14|TRBJ2-7|TRBD2|TRBV19|NA
TGTGCCAGTGTCCCGACTAGCGGCTCCTACGAGCAGTACTTC
CASVPTSGSYEQYF
>17|TRBJ2-7|TRBD2|TRBV4-2|few
TGTGCCAGCAGCCAAGAGGCACTAGCGGGACCTTACTACGAGCAGTACTTC
CASSQEALAGPYYEQYF
>13|TRBJ2-7|NA|TRBV4-1|NA
TGCGCCAGCAGCCCTTCGGCGGCCTACGAGCAGTACTTC
CASSPSAAYEQYF
>12|TRBJ1-5|NA|TRBV18|few
TGTGCCAGCTCACAGGACAATCAGCCCCAGCATTTT
CASSQDNQPQHF
>15|TRBJ2-7|TRBD2|TRBV14|NA
TGTGCCAGCAGCCAAGTAGCGGGGGTCTCCTACGAGCAGTACTTC
CASSQVAGVSYEQYF
>14|TRBJ2-3|NA|TRBV6-5|few
TGTGCCAGCACCCCCGGGGCCGGAGTAAATACGCAGTATTTT
CASTPGAGVNTQYF
>15|TRBJ2-5|NA|TRBV6-4|NA
TGTGCCAGCAGTGACCCCGGACACGAGCGGGAGACCCAGTACTTC
CASSDPGHERETQYF
>18|TRBJ2-1|TRBD2|TRBV9|NA
TGTGCCAGCAGCAATGGACTAGCGGGAGGGCTCTCCTACAATGAGCAGTTCTTC
CASSNGLAGGLSYNEQFF
>14|TRBJ1-1|TRBD1|TRBV5-1|few
TGCGCCAGCAGCTTGGACAGGGGGGTCACTGAAGCTTTCTTT
CASSLDRGVTEAFF
>13|TRBJ2-5|NA|TRBV11-2|NA
TGTGCCAGCAGCTTATCGGGGATCGAGACCCAGTACTTC
CASSLSGIETQYF
>15|TRBJ2-3|NA|TRBV9|NA
TGTGCCAGCAGCGCCGCCGGGGAGATACACCATACGCAGTATTTT
CASSAAGEIHHTQYF
>17|TRBJ1-5|TRBD1|TRBV18|few
TGTGCCAGCTCACCACGGACAGGGGGCTACGGCAATCAGCCCCAGCATTTT
CASSPRTGGYGNQPQHF
>14|TRBJ1-1|NA|TRBV2|few
TGTGCCAGCAGGTCCGGGGCTGGGGCCACTGAAGCTTTCTTT
CASRSGAGATEAFF
>12|TRBJ2-7|NA|TRBV7-9|few
TGTGCCAGCAGGAGGGGGACGGACGAGCAGTACTTC
CASRRGTDEQYF
>14|TRBJ2-7|NA|TRBV5-1|NA
TGCGCCAGCAGCTTGGTAGGCGCCCTGGGCGAGCAGTACTTC
CASSLVGALGEQYF
>13|TRBJ2-3|NA|TRBV4-1|NA
TGCGCCAGCAGCCCGGCCGCCGCGGGGTCTGAGTATTTT
CASSPAAAGSEYF
>15|TRBJ1-1|NA|TRBV7-8|few
TGTGCCAGCAGCGGGGAGGGAAGCTTATACACTGAAGCTTTCTTT
CASSGEGSLYTEAFF
>17|TRBJ2-7|TRBD2|TRBV7-6|NA
TGTGCCAGCAGCTTAGCCGCGGCGGGAGTCGTCCCCTACGAGCAGTACTTC
CASSLAAAGVVPYEQYF
>13|TRBJ1-4|NA|TRBV30|NA
TGTGCCTGGAGTGTAGCGCCCTCCGAAAAACTGTTTTTT
CAWSVAPSEKLFF
>12|TRBJ1-2|NA|TRBV6-5|NA
TGTGCCAGCAGCTCAACTAACTATGGCTACACCTTC
CASSSTNYGYTF
>17|TRBJ2-2|NA|TRBV11-1|NA
TGTGCCAGCAGCTTAGGTGTCGGGTCAGATGGCACCGGGGAGCTGTTTTTT
CASSLGVGSDGTGELFF
>14|TRBJ2-1|NA|TRBV29-1|few
TGCAGCGTGATCAGACTAGTGCGGAGGAATGAGCAGTTCTTC
CSVIRLVRRNEQFF
>14|TRBJ1-2|TRBD1|TRBV27|NA
TGTGCCAGCAGACTCCTCCGGGACAGCTATGGCTACACCTTC
CASRLLRDSYGYTF
>15|TRBJ2-2|NA|TRBV6-1|NA
TGTGCCAGCAGTGAAGTGAGCCCGAACACCGGGGAGCTGTTTTTT
CASSEVSPNTGELFF
>16|TRBJ1-5|NA|TRBV7-8|NA
TGTGCCAGCAGCTCCCTAGCCGTATATAGCAATCAGCCCCAGCATTTT
CASSSLAVYSNQPQHF
>15|TRBJ2-7|NA|TRBV28|NA
TGTGCCAGCAGCCCCATCTACAGGGTGCGCAGCGAGCAGTACTTC
CASSPIYRVRSEQYF
>14|TRBJ1-4|TRBD1|TRBV10-3|NA
TGTGCCATCAGCGACCACAGGGGGAATGAAAAACTGTTTTTT
CAISDHRGNEKLFF
>16|TRBJ2-1|TRBD1|TRBV9|few
TGTGCCAGCAGCGTCCGACCTGGACAGGGGGCTTATGAGCAGTTCTTC
CASSVRPGQGAYEQFF
>11|TRBJ2-7|NA|TRBV5-5|few
TGTGCCAGCAGCTTGGGCTACGAGCAGTACTTC
CASSLGYEQYF
>16|TRBJ2-2|NA|TRBV9|NA
TGTGCCAGCAGCGTAGCCAGGACTTCGAACACCGGGGAGCTGTTTTTT
CASSVARTSNTGELFF
>14|TRBJ1-2|NA|TRBV7-8|few
TGTGCCAGCAGCTTAGCGACGAAGAACTATGGCTACACCTTC
CASSLATKNYGYTF
>18|TRBJ2-3|TRBD2|TRBV5-5|few
TGTGCCAGCAGCTTGGGACTAGCGGGAGGCCGGGGGACAGATACGCAGTATTTT
CASSLGLAGGRGTDTQYF
>17|TRBJ2-5|TRBD2|TRBV5-6|NA
TGTGCCAGCAGCTTGGTGGTGGGCGGGAGGGCCGGGGAGACCCAGTACTTC
CASSLVVGGRAGETQYF
>11|TRBJ2-2|NA|TRBV18|NA
TGTGCCAGCTCACCCACCGGGGAGCTGTTTTTT
CASSPTGELFF
>13|TRBJ2-1|NA|TRBV7-2|NA
TGTGCCAGCAGCTTATCTCAGAACAATGAGCAGTTCTTC
CASSLSQNNEQFF
>15|TRBJ1-3|NA|TRBV18|few
TGTGCCAGCTCCTTTGGCAGGGATCGTGGAAACACCATATATTTT
CASSFGRDRGNTIYF
>16|TRBJ1-2|NA|TRBV19|NA
TGTGCCAGTACCTTCACAGGCGGCAACCGGGGCTATGGCTACACCTTC
CASTFTGGNRGYGYTF